This T cell receptor (beta chain) was sequenced for a study of blood T cell repertoires in COVID-19. Study background: Samples taken during acute and convalescent COVID-19 were collected in the United States, Italy and Spain. In each case, the material was cDNA or gDNA derived from T cells, B-cell-depleted T cells, or PBMCs.

In the original processing: From reference gene primer amplification, estimates of nucleated cell counts were derived. Sequenced by immunoSEQ multiplex PCR; TCRdb stores in-frame clones only, minus some. For V, J and clone size, that table is used; D and trimming come from the DNA. The sample records 30,000 or so clones, around nine tenths being singletons. Germline V gives CDR1 LNHDA, CDR2 SQIVND (reference sequence). There are 15 residues in the CDR3. V was pared by 7 bases and J by 4 bases, with 19 bases between. The TCR originated in a human donor in a cohort sampled during active COVID-19. The specimen was peripheral blood. V is TRBV19 and J is TRBJ2-5, with D possibly TRBD2 on 7 matching bases. The chain's CDR3 is CASNPGGGSGETQYF. As DNA, the CDR3 is TGTGCCAGTAACCCGGGGGGCGGGTCTGGAGAGACCCAGTACTTC.